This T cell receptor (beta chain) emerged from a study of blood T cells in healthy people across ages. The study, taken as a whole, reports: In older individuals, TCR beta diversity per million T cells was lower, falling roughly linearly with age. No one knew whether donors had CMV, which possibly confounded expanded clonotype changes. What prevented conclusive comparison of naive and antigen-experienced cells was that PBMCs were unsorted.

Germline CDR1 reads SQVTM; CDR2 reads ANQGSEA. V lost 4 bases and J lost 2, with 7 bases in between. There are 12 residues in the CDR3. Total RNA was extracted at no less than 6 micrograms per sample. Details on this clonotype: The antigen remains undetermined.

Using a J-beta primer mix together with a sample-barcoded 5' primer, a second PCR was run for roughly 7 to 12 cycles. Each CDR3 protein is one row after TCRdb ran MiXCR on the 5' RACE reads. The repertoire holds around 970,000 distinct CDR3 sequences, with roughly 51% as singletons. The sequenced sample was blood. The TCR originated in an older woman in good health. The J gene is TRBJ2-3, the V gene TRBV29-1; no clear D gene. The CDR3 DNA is TGCAGCGTTGCTGAGGTCACAGATACGCAGTATTTT. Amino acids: CSVAEVTDTQYF.